The source of this TCR beta chain is a study of blood T cell repertoires in COVID-19 (dated by TCRdb to about 2020). For the study in its entirety: Samples covering the acute and convalescent phases of COVID-19 were provided by collaborators in the United States, Italy and Spain. Nearly every sample came with metadata listing a de-identified subject ID, COVID-19 status, age in years and sex. Subjects who had been exposed to COVID-19, were actively infected with it, or had recovered from it provided the deeply sampled blood TCRbeta repertoires that made up the dataset. Where available, HLA class I and class II types were taken from metadata supplied by the sample provider and were not determined by assay-based typing. The samples were drawn from the first 160 participants of the ongoing ImmuneRACE study and from 1,254 subjects provided by 6 global collaborators. The repertoires were released in a freely available public database intended as a resource for research on the immune response to SARS-CoV-2. The prospective study material was composed of cDNA or gDNA derived from T cells, B-cell-depleted T cells, or PBMCs.

Beyond this particular receptor, the publication reports: The quantity of clinical and demographic metadata differed by source and by participant and was supplied without curation.

TCRbeta CDR3 regions were amplified from genomic DNA using the immunoSEQ Assay, a bias-controlled multiplex PCR. Per the source publication's procedure: Within the assay, amplification of reference gene primers was used to estimate how many nucleated cells each sample contained. To quantify the absolute abundance of each unique TCRbeta CDR3 rearrangement, sequence reads were collapsed and filtered. For each sample, productive Simpson clonality was calculated by taking the square root of Simpson's diversity index across productive rearrangements. Here the immuneACCESS table is served through TCRdb, limited to in-frame sequences with V and J called. Missing clones are a known gap in these copies; in checked studies unresolved V genes cover under half, and the rest lacks a known reason. D and trimming were read from the DNA, whereas the V and J calls and clone size are those reported in that table. Within this sample are around 70,000 clones, with around 80% of them counted one time only. 8.5% to 10% of the sample is taken by the ten largest.

From a lookup of the germline V gene, CDR1 and CDR2 are MDHEN and SYDVKM. Inclusive of the bounding cysteine and phenylalanine, the CDR3 is 14 residues long. Only the CDR3 region is kept as DNA, spanning 42 bases read in frame from base 1. Ends trimmed: V by 5 bases, J by 5 bases; bases unmatched to a gene: 3. Whole blood was collected in K2EDTA tubes by collaborating institutions according to the institutions' own protocols. For TCRbeta analysis, collaborator samples were shipped as frozen whole blood, as isolated PBMCs, or as DNA extracted from either sample type. This clone came up a few times. Its specific antigen is unknown. Base qualities are not recorded, but no much larger clone differs from it by a single base.

This receptor chain uses TRBV28 and TRBJ1-5, with TRBD1 matching 10 junction bases. The specimen sequenced was peripheral blood. This receptor was obtained from a woman in her forties or fifties with acute or convalescent COVID-19. The sequenced DNA: TGTGCCAGCAGTCCCGGGACAGGGGATCAGCCCCAGCATTTT. This encodes CASSPGTGDQPQHF.